This T cell receptor (beta chain) derives from a study of blood T cells in healthy people across ages. Alongside a J-beta primer mix, a sample-barcoded 5' primer served in a second PCR lasting about 7 to 12 cycles. A template-switch adaptor that had 12 random nucleotides put a tag on each cDNA molecule. TCRdb independently ran MiXCR on the 5' RACE reads; one entry per CDR3 protein. The table shows 760,000 or so distinct CDR3 sequences, with 20% to 25% occurring only once. The sample holds one count of this clonotype. CDR1 SNHLY and CDR2 FYNNEI come from the germline V gene. This CDR3 region has 13 residues. Germline trimming cut 8 bases from V and 0 bases from J; bases unmatched to any gene: 0. The sample was also reused in another study, on T cells of mothers and their children. According to that study: Pairs that are related and pairs that are unrelated have TCR recombination output shaped similarly by thymic selection.

Source material: blood. The receptor was derived from a boy aged 5 to 17 in good health. The chain couples TRBV2 to TRBJ2-2, with TRBD2 matching over 7 bases. CDR3 loop: CASGRANTGELFF. CDR3 DNA sequence: TGTGCCAGCGGGAGGGCGAACACCGGGGAGCTGTTTTTT.